A selection of T cell receptor beta chains follows, all from one sample in a study of Ad26.COV2.S vaccination and SARS-CoV-2 variants. TCRdb's copy holds only in-frame clones and misses some; the assay was immunoSEQ multiplex PCR. This sample yields about 390,000 clones, of which 92% are seen a single time; approximately 1.7% belongs to the top ten. The sample here was peripheral blood, taken in a trial of Ad26.COV2.S vaccine versus placebo. These receptors all stem from a person between 18 and 60 years old who received the Ad26.COV2.S COVID-19 vaccine or a placebo. Both conserved end residues are part of each CDR3. The order of the fields is D gene, J gene, clone size, V gene, CDR3 DNA, CDR3 protein. D genes are given only for firm matches. Clone size is not always given. Where it is, it says once, few, many or a class for expanded clones.

D gene: TRBD1
J gene: TRBJ1-5
clone size: once
V gene: TRBV7-6
CDR3 DNA: TGTGCCAGCAGCTTAGACAGGGGGAGGTATAGCAATCAGCCCCAGCATTTT
CDR3 protein: CASSLDRGRYSNQPQHF

D gene: TRBD2
J gene: TRBJ2-3
clone size: -
V gene: TRBV19
CDR3 DNA: TGTGCCAGTAGGGCTAGCGGGGGGGCAGGAGATACGCAGTATTTT
CDR3 protein: CASRASGGAGDTQYF

D gene: -
J gene: TRBJ2-1
clone size: -
V gene: TRBV27
CDR3 DNA: TGTGCCACCGGGACTGCCTACAATGAGCAGTTCTTC
CDR3 protein: CATGTAYNEQFF

D gene: TRBD1
J gene: TRBJ1-5
clone size: few
V gene: TRBV9
CDR3 DNA: TGTGCCAGCAGTACAGGGGGGAATCAGCCCCAGCATTTT
CDR3 protein: CASSTGGNQPQHF

D gene: -
J gene: TRBJ2-2
clone size: -
V gene: TRBV10-3
CDR3 DNA: TGTGCCATCAGTGAGTCGAAGGCTCACGGGGAGCTGTTTTTT
CDR3 protein: CAISESKAHGELFF

D gene: TRBD1
J gene: TRBJ2-7
clone size: -
V gene: TRBV6-5
CDR3 DNA: TGTGCCAGCAGTTACTCCAGCAGGGGGCGCTACGAGCAGTACTTC
CDR3 protein: CASSYSSRGRYEQYF

D gene: -
J gene: TRBJ2-2
clone size: -
V gene: TRBV4-3
CDR3 DNA: TGCGCCAGCAGCCAAGTGGTCCTTCTAACCGGGGAGCTGTTTTTT
CDR3 protein: CASSQVVLLTGELFF

D gene: TRBD2
J gene: TRBJ2-1
clone size: -
V gene: TRBV19
CDR3 DNA: TGTGCCAGTAGGTTGGCGGGGGGGCATAATGAGCAGTTCTTC
CDR3 protein: CASRLAGGHNEQFF

D gene: -
J gene: TRBJ2-7
clone size: -
V gene: TRBV10-1
CDR3 DNA: TGCGCCAGCAGTGAGTCGAAGGCCGGGTCCTCCTACGAGCAGTACTTC
CDR3 protein: CASSESKAGSSYEQYF

D gene: -
J gene: TRBJ2-4
clone size: -
V gene: TRBV5-3
CDR3 DNA: TGTGCCAGAAGCTTGGGAGGGCAGGTGGCCAAAAACATTCAGTACTTC
CDR3 protein: CARSLGGQVAKNIQYF

D gene: -
J gene: TRBJ2-1
clone size: -
V gene: TRBV10-3
CDR3 DNA: TGTGCCATCAGTGGTCCGGGAGCGAATGAGCAGTTCTTC
CDR3 protein: CAISGPGANEQFF